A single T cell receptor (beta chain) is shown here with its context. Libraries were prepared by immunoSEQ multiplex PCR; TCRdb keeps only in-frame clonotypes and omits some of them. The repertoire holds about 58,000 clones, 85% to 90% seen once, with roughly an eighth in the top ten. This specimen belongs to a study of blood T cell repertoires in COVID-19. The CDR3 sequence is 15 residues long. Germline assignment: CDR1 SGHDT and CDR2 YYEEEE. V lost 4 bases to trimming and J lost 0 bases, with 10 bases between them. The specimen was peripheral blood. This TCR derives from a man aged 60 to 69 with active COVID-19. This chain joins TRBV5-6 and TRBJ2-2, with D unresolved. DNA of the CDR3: TGTGCCAGCAGCCCCCGAACTACGAACACCGGGGAGCTGTTTTTT. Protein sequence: CASSPRTTNTGELFF.